The rows below give T cell receptor beta chains drawn from one sample of a study of blood T cell repertoires in COVID-19. TCRdb's copy holds only in-frame clones and misses some; the assay was immunoSEQ multiplex PCR. Of more than 150,000 clones in the sample, roughly four fifths were seen once. Sequenced material: peripheral blood. The receptors originated from a human donor in a cohort sampled during active COVID-19. Each CDR3 is given with its conserved first and last residue. Fields, in order: V gene, J gene, clone size, CDR3 protein. The size entry is marked missing in some rows and otherwise reads once, few, many or a size class.

V gene: TRBV7-9; J gene: TRBJ2-5; clone size: -; CDR3 protein: CASGLAGRQETQYF
V gene: TRBV7-2; J gene: TRBJ1-3; clone size: -; CDR3 protein: CASSLDGSATIYF
V gene: TRBV20-1; J gene: TRBJ1-5; clone size: -; CDR3 protein: CSASRVRGGNQPQHF
V gene: TRBV6-5; J gene: TRBJ1-1; clone size: -; CDR3 protein: CASSSDYRAFF
V gene: TRBV19; J gene: TRBJ2-7; clone size: once; CDR3 protein: CASSIGTGSYEQYF
V gene: TRBV4-2; J gene: TRBJ1-3; clone size: -; CDR3 protein: CASSQVGGGNTIYF
V gene: TRBV13; J gene: TRBJ2-4; clone size: -; CDR3 protein: CASSLMGQAKNIQYF
V gene: TRBV6-5; J gene: TRBJ1-5; clone size: once; CDR3 protein: CASSYLQGRQPQHF
V gene: TRBV5-1; J gene: TRBJ2-1; clone size: once; CDR3 protein: CASSLAGTSGAYNEQFF
V gene: TRBV5-1; J gene: TRBJ1-2; clone size: few; CDR3 protein: CASSLRTGDYGYTF
V gene: TRBV19; J gene: TRBJ1-1; clone size: -; CDR3 protein: CASRANTEAFF
V gene: TRBV11-2; J gene: TRBJ1-5; clone size: -; CDR3 protein: CASSPDRGGNQPQHF
V gene: TRBV19; J gene: TRBJ2-1; clone size: -; CDR3 protein: CASSISPDNEQFF
V gene: TRBV2; J gene: TRBJ1-4; clone size: few; CDR3 protein: CATYRDSNEKLFF
V gene: TRBV4-1; J gene: TRBJ2-2; clone size: -; CDR3 protein: CASSQVQPGPGELFF
V gene: TRBV9; J gene: TRBJ1-2; clone size: -; CDR3 protein: CASSPQTGTQLTNYGYTF
V gene: TRBV30; J gene: TRBJ1-1; clone size: few; CDR3 protein: CAWSLQGGSEAFF
V gene: TRBV19; J gene: TRBJ1-5; clone size: -; CDR3 protein: CASSIGQGMIVSNQPQHF
V gene: TRBV6-1; J gene: TRBJ2-7; clone size: once; CDR3 protein: CASSEETGAYEQYF
V gene: TRBV5-1; J gene: TRBJ1-2; clone size: -; CDR3 protein: CASSLLGASGYTF
V gene: TRBV11-1; J gene: TRBJ2-1; clone size: once; CDR3 protein: CASSAPGQGIFF
V gene: TRBV19; J gene: TRBJ1-5; clone size: -; CDR3 protein: CASISPGGPQHF
V gene: TRBV19; J gene: TRBJ2-3; clone size: -; CDR3 protein: CASSLQIAGGRDTQYF
V gene: TRBV19; J gene: TRBJ2-3; clone size: -; CDR3 protein: CASSDRGTDTQYF
V gene: TRBV6-6; J gene: TRBJ2-7; clone size: few; CDR3 protein: CASSYSRGSGEQYF
V gene: TRBV29-1; J gene: TRBJ1-2; clone size: -; CDR3 protein: CSAGGDRGVYGYTF
V gene: TRBV2; J gene: TRBJ2-3; clone size: once; CDR3 protein: CASSERRADTQYF
V gene: TRBV15; J gene: TRBJ1-5; clone size: -; CDR3 protein: CATSRDRGFNQPQHF
V gene: TRBV5-1; J gene: TRBJ1-5; clone size: -; CDR3 protein: CASSLEGGSFQPQHF
V gene: TRBV24-1; J gene: TRBJ2-2; clone size: -; CDR3 protein: CATQEAGQGTNTGELFF